Below are 18 T cell receptor beta chains sequenced from a single sample in a study of regulatory dendritic cells for organ transplantation. Sequenced by immunoSEQ multiplex PCR; TCRdb stores in-frame clones only, minus some. The sample yields more than 35,000 clones, about 90% seen once. Input material: naive CD8+ T cells from blood. Indicated subset: CD45RA+ naive T cells. The source is a human donor in good health.

This clone appeared a single time. The chain combines TRBV6-1 with TRBJ2-1; the D is unclear. The V gene's germline CDR1 is MNHNS and CDR2 SASEGT. V was clipped by 3 bases and J by 2 bases, with 5 bases between them. CDR3 size: 13 residues. CDR3 sequence: CASSEDPYNEQFF. The CDR3 region has the DNA TGTGCCAGCAGTGAGGACCCCTACAATGAGCAGTTCTTC.

This chain links TRBV5-6 with TRBJ1-3; tentatively, D is TRBD1 (5 bases). Trimming left V 4 bases short and J 3 bases short, with 17 bases between. In germline, CDR1 is SGHDT, CDR2 YYEEEE. This CDR3 spans 16 amino acids. CDR3 loop: CASSLEYVGDGNTIYF. CDR3 in DNA: TGTGCCAGCAGCCTGGAATACGTGGGGGATGGAAACACCATATATTTT.

CDR3 DNA sequence: TGCGCCAGCAGCCAAGGAGGAGGAAACAATGAGCAGTTCTTC. This translates into CASSQGGGNNEQFF. This rearrangement joins TRBV4-3 to TRBJ2-1; D is possibly TRBD2 (5 bases). The germline V and J ends were trimmed by 1 base and 5 bases, with 9 bases remaining between them. Germline V gene sequence: CDR1 LGHNA, CDR2 YSLEER. This CDR3 is 14 amino acids long.

The gene calls are TRBV14 and TRBJ1-1, with TRBD1 matching 9 bases. The CDR3 extends over 15 amino acids. CDR1 and CDR2 from the germline V gene are SGHDN and FVKESK. The V gene end was trimmed by 2 bases and the J gene end by 1 base; junction bases not matched to a gene: 2. The CDR3 nucleotides are TGTGCCAGCAGCCAACGGGACAGGGCGAACACTGAAGCTTTCTTT. Amino acid sequence: CASSQRDRANTEAFF.

V and J are TRBV14 and TRBJ2-7; perhaps TRBD1 as D (5 bases). Germline V gives CDR1 SGHDN, CDR2 FVKESK. V was clipped by 1 base and J by 3 bases, with 7 bases between them. This CDR3 is built from 13 residues. CDR3 residues: CASSQADSYEQYF. The CDR3 DNA reads as TGTGCCAGCAGCCAAGCTGACAGCTACGAGCAGTACTTC.

The rearrangement links TRBV9 to TRBJ2-5; 7 nucleotides agree with TRBD2. This CDR3 is 15 amino acids long. The V gene end was trimmed by 0 bases and the J gene end by 4 bases; junction bases not matched to a gene: 6. Germline CDR1 reads SGDLS; CDR2 reads YYNGEE. The CDR3 loop reads CASSVAGGSLETQYF. In nucleotides, the CDR3 is TGTGCCAGCAGCGTAGCCGGGGGGTCCTTAGAGACCCAGTACTTC.

The rearrangement uses TRBV9 and TRBJ1-3; D remains unclear. This CDR3 comprises 11 residues. The V gene lost 3 bases and the J gene lost 9 bases, with 7 bases spanning the gap. Germline values: CDR1 SGDLS, CDR2 YYNGEE. CDR3 region: CASSARGTIYF. For the CDR3, the DNA is TGTGCCAGCAGCGCCCGCGGCACCATATATTTT.

CDR3 protein: CASSQTENEQFF. CDR3 nucleotide sequence: TGTGCCAGCTCACAAACAGAAAATGAGCAGTTCTTC. The chain employs TRBV18 and TRBJ2-1; D not certain. CDR1 is KGHSH, CDR2 LQKENI, per germline. Between the trimmed V and J ends, which lost 4 bases and 7 bases, there was a span of 8 bases. CDR3 length equals 12 residues.

The CDR3 region is CATSSSPNNEQFF. The CDR3 DNA follows: TGTGCCACCAGCAGCTCACCAAACAATGAGCAGTTCTTC. The chain uses TRBV15 and TRBJ2-1; no firm D call. The length of the CDR3 is 13 residues. V shed 3 bases and J shed 5 bases, with 8 bases lying between them. Germline V gives CDR1 LNHNV, CDR2 YYDKDF (reference sequence).

This clone was found a few times. This chain joins TRBV2 and TRBJ1-2; 9 nucleotides match TRBD1. Losses at the gene ends were 7 bases for V and 3 bases for J; bases not matched to a gene: 6. Germline V gene sequence: CDR1 SNHLY, CDR2 FYNNEI. The CDR3 covers 14 residues. The CDR3 DNA follows: TGTGCCAGCACCCCGGGACAGGGAGACTATGGCTACACCTTC. Its protein product is CASTPGQGDYGYTF.

The chain couples TRBV27 to TRBJ2-3, with TRBD1 matching 8 bases. Trimming took 5 bases from V and 0 from J; bases not matched to a gene: 4. The CDR3 spans 15 residues. Germline V CDR1 and CDR2: MNHEY, SMNVEV (reference sequence). CDR3 sequence reads: CASSLRDRSTDTQYF. DNA of the CDR3: TGTGCCAGCAGTCTCCGGGACAGGAGCACAGATACGCAGTATTTT.

The V call is TRBV4-3, the J call TRBJ1-6; D gene ambiguous. CDR1 LGHNA and CDR2 YSLEER come from the germline V gene. The V and J ends lost 2 bases and 0 bases respectively, with 5 bases between them. This CDR3 has 15 residues. CDR3 sequence: CASSQWSSYNSPLHF. In nucleotides, the CDR3 is TGCGCCAGCAGCCAATGGAGCTCCTATAATTCACCCCTCCACTTT.

In its sample, this clone was seen a few times. The gene calls are TRBV27 and TRBJ1-2, with 9 bases identical to TRBD1. The CDR3 totals 14 residues. The germline CDR1 and CDR2 sequences are MNHEY and SMNVEV (reference sequence). Germline trimming cut 5 bases from V and 6 bases from J; bases unmatched to any gene: 7. CDR3 DNA sequence: TGTGCCAGCAGTCCGGGGACAGGGAGGAATGGCTACACCTTC. This codes for CASSPGTGRNGYTF.

The chain joins TRBV5-6 to TRBJ2-7; D gene ambiguous. This CDR3 contains 13 residues. The V end lost 0 bases, the J end lost 0 bases, and 4 bases lay between the germline ends. Germline lookup yields CDR1 SGHDT and CDR2 YYEEEE. The CDR3 bases are TGTGCCAGCAGCTTGGGGGCCTCCTACGAGCAGTACTTC. It encodes CASSLGASYEQYF.

The rearrangement uses TRBV23-1 and TRBJ2-3; 7 bases line up with TRBD1. TRBV23-1 is known as an ORF, though its function is uncertain. This CDR3 spans 17 amino acids. V lost 8 bases, J lost 2 bases, and 16 bases stayed unmatched. The CDR3 DNA is TGCGCCAGCCCCCCGGGACAGAGAAAACACATCACAGATACGCAGTATTTT. Translating gives CASPPGQRKHITDTQYF.

This clone has just one count. This chain links TRBV27 with TRBJ2-7, with 9 bases matching TRBD2. The length of the CDR3 is 17 residues. The V and J ends lost 0 bases and 7 bases, in that order; junction bases with no gene match: 13. Germline CDR1 is MNHEY and CDR2 is SMNVEV (reference sequence). This CDR3 reads CASSLSVSGRVRREQYF. The CDR3 region has the DNA TGTGCCAGCAGTTTATCGGTTAGCGGGAGAGTAAGACGGGAGCAGTACTTC.

In this sample, this clone turned up once. CDR3 protein: CASSSVSNTEYEQYF. Written as DNA, the CDR3 is TGTGCCAGCAGCTCCGTATCAAACACAGAATACGAGCAGTACTTC. The chain is built from TRBV7-8 and TRBJ2-7; D is unresolved. Looked up from germline, CDR1 is SGHVS and CDR2 is FQNEAQ. V gave up 4 bases and J gave up 4 bases, with 17 bases separating them. This CDR3 region has 15 residues.

This clone has a single count. The chain uses TRBV27 and TRBJ2-1, with D perhaps being TRBD1 or TRBD2 (5 bases each). Germline V gene lookup returns CDR1 MNHEY and CDR2 SMNVEV (reference sequence). The CDR3 length is 12 residues. The V end was cut by 4 bases, the J end by 15 bases, with 16 bases between. CDR3 nucleotides: TGTGCCAGCAGTTCCACGGTTGAGGGGCCGTTCTTC. It codes for CASSSTVEGPFF.